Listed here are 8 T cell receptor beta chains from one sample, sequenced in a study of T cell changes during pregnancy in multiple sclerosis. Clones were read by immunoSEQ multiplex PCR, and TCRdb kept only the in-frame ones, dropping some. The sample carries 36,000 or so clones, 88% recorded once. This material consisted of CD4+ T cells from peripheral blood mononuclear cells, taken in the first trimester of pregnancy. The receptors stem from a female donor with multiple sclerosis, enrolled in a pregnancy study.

The DNA of the CDR3 is TGTGCCACCAGCAGAGATCTAACAGGGTCTGAAGCTTTCTTT. Its translation is CATSRDLTGSEAFF. This rearrangement joins TRBV15 to TRBJ1-1; D possibly corresponds to TRBD1 (6 bases). This CDR3 is 14 amino acids long. The V end was cut by 0 bases, the J end by 6 bases, with 11 bases between. Germline loops: CDR1 LNHNV, CDR2 YYDKDF (reference sequence).

Written as DNA, the CDR3 is TGTGCCAGCAGTGGGACAACTCGGACTGGCTACACCTTC. Amino acids: CASSGTTRTGYTF. The genes are TRBV6-1 and TRBJ1-2, with D possibly matching TRBD1 (5 bases). The CDR3 runs to 13 residues. Germline lookup yields CDR1 MNHNS and CDR2 SASEGT. With 4 bases removed from V and 7 bases from J, the gap between germline ends came to 13 bases.

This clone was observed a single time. The CDR3 DNA is TGTGCCAGCAGTGAATGGGAGACTAACTATGGCTACACCTTC. Protein sequence: CASSEWETNYGYTF. The chain is built from TRBV25-1 and TRBJ1-2; unclear D gene. The CDR3 consists of 14 residues. Germline V gene data show CDR1 as MGHDK and CDR2 as SYGVNS. V was shortened by 1 base and J by 0 bases, with 6 bases between the two germline ends.

The CDR3: CASSEYPGLGGYTF. CDR3 sequence (DNA): TGTGCCAGCAGTGAATACCCCGGACTGGGAGGCTACACCTTC. This rearrangement joins TRBV6-1 to TRBJ1-2; D not resolved. The ends were cut back, 2 bases at V and 8 bases at J, with 15 bases in the middle. CDR1 is MNHNS and CDR2 is SASEGT in the germline V gene. This CDR3 spans 14 amino acids.

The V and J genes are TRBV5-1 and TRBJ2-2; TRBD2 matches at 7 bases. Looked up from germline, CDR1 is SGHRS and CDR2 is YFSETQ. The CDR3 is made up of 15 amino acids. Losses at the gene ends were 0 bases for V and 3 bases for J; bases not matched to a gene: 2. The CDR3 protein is CASSLVAGDTGELFF. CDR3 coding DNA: TGCGCCAGCAGCTTGGTTGCGGGAGACACCGGGGAGCTGTTTTTT.

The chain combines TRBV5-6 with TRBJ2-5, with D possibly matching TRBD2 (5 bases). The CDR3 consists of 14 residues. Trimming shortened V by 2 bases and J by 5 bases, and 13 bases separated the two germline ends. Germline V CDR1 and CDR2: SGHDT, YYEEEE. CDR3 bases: TGTGCCAGCAGCTTTGCCGGGCGAGGGGAGACCCAGTACTTC. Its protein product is CASSFAGRGETQYF. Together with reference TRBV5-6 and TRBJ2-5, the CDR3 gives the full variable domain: DAGVTQSPTHLIKTRGQQVTLRCSPKSGHDTVSWYQQALGQGPQFIFQYYEEEERQRGNFPDRFSGHQFPNYSSELNVNALLLGDSALYLCASSFAGRGETQYFGPGTRLLVL.

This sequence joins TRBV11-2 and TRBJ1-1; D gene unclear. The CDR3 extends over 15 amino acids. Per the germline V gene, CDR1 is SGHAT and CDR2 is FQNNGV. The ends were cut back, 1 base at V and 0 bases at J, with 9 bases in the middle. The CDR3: CASSLGSGMNTEAFF. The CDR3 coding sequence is TGTGCCAGCAGCTTAGGATCGGGGATGAACACTGAAGCTTTCTTT.

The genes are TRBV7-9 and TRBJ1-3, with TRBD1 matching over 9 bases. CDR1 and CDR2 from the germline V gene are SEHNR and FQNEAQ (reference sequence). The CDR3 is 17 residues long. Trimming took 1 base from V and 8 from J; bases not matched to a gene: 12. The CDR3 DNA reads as TGTGCCAGCAGCTTAGAAACAGGGGGCAGTTTCGGTGACACCATATATTTT. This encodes CASSLETGGSFGDTIYF.